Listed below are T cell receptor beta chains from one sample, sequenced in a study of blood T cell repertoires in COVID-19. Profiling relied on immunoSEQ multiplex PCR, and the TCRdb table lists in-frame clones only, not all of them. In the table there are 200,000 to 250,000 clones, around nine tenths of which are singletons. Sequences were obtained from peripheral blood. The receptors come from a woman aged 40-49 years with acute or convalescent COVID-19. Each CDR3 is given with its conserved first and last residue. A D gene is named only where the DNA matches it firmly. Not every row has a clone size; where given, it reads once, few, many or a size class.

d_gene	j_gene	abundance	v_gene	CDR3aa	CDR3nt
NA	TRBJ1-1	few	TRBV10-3	CAISESTRLGEGFTEAFF	TGTGCCATCAGTGAGTCGACTCGATTAGGGGAGGGATTCACTGAAGCTTTCTTT
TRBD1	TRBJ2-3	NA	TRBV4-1	CASSRTPTGGDTQYF	TGCGCCAGCAGCCGAACACCAACAGGGGGAGATACGCAGTATTTT
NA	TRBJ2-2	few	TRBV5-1	CASSFGGGRNTGELFF	TGCGCCAGCAGCTTTGGCGGGGGCCGAAATACCGGGGAGCTGTTTTTT
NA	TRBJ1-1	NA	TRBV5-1	CATSLAVPGGVPMNTEAFF	TGCGCCACCAGCTTGGCCGTCCCGGGGGGGGTCCCTATGAACACTGAAGCTTTCTTT
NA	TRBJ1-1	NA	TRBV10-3	CAISESADTTKAFF	TGTGCCATCAGTGAGTCGGCGGACACGACGAAAGCTTTCTTT
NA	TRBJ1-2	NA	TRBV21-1	CASSTRCRVYGYTF	TGTGCCAGCAGCACCCGGTGCAGGGTATATGGCTACACCTTC
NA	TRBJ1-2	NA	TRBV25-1	CASSGTKSANYGYTF	TGTGCCAGCAGTGGCACTAAGTCAGCTAACTATGGCTACACCTTC
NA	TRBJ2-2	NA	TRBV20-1	CSASSRAETGELFF	TGCAGTGCTAGTTCCAGGGCGGAGACCGGGGAGCTGTTTTTT
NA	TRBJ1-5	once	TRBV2	CASSLQGRNQPQHF	TGTGCCAGCAGTCTACAGGGACGGAATCAGCCCCAGCATTTT
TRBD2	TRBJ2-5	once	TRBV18	CASSPRGTSGETQYF	TGTGCCAGCTCACCCCGCGGGACTAGCGGGGAGACCCAGTACTTC
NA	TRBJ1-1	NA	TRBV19	CASRWGGVGNTEAFF	TGTGCCAGTAGGTGGGGAGGGGTTGGTAACACTGAAGCTTTCTTT
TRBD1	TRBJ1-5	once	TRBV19	CASSILMSRGQGEFQPQHF	TGTGCCAGTAGTATTTTAATGAGTCGGGGACAGGGGGAATTTCAGCCCCAGCATTTT
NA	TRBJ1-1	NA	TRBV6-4	CASSDRGTEAFF	TGTGCCAGCAGTGACAGGGGTACTGAAGCTTTCTTT
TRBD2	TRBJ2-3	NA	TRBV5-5	CASRLGLAARTDTQYF	TGTGCCAGCAGGTTGGGACTAGCGGCCCGCACAGATACGCAGTATTTT
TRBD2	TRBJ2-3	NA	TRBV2	CATIGSSGVRTQYF	TGTGCCACGATTGGATCAAGCGGGGTGCGTACGCAGTATTTT
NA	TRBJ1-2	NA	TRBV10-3	CAISEGQPRYSNYGYTF	TGTGCCATCAGTGAGGGGCAGCCTCGTTATTCAAACTATGGCTACACCTTC
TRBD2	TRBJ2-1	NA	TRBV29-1	CSVAGGQYNEQFF	TGCAGCGTAGCGGGGGGTCAGTACAATGAGCAGTTCTTC
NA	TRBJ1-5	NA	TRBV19	CASSIYGSNQPQHF	TGTGCCAGTAGTATATACGGTAGCAATCAGCCCCAGCATTTT
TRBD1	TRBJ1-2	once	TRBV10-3	CAINGQGAEDGYTF	TGTGCCATCAATGGACAGGGGGCTGAGGATGGCTACACCTTC
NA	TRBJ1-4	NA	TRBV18	CASSQGGQGEKLFF	TGTGCCAGCTCCCAGGGAGGGCAAGGCGAAAAACTGTTTTTT
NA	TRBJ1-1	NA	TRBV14	CASSLLHTYTEAFF	TGTGCCAGCAGCCTACTACATACTTACACTGAAGCTTTCTTT
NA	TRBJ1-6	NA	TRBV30	CAWTVGINSPLHF	TGTGCCTGGACAGTCGGGATTAATTCACCCCTCCACTTT
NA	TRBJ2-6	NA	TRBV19	CATGDLFGANVLTF	TGTGCCACAGGGGACCTCTTCGGGGCCAACGTCCTGACTTTC
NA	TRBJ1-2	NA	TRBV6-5	CASSPSGLGGYGYTF	TGTGCCAGCAGTCCCTCGGGGTTGGGCGGCTATGGCTACACCTTC
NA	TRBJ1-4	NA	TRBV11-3	CASSLTGGNEKLFF	TGTGCCAGCTCCCTTACGGGGGGTAATGAAAAACTGTTTTTT
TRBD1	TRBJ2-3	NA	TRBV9	CASSPPSGQVTDTQYF	TGTGCCAGCAGCCCCCCCTCGGGACAGGTCACAGATACGCAGTATTTT
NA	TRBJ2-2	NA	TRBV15	CATSRIRDTGELFF	TGTGCCACCAGCAGGATCCGGGACACCGGGGAGCTGTTTTTT
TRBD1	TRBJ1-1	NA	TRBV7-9	CASSSGQVQFEAFF	TGTGCCAGCAGCTCCGGACAGGTCCAATTTGAAGCTTTCTTT
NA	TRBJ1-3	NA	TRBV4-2	CASSQFVAQNSGNTIYF	TGTGCCAGCAGCCAATTCGTGGCACAGAACTCTGGAAACACCATATATTTT
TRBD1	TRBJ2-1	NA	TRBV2	CASSKLDRGRSNEQFF	TGTGCCAGCAGTAAATTGGATAGGGGGCGCAGCAATGAGCAGTTCTTC
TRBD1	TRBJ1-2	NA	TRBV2	CAIQSGTGDKDTF	TGTGCCATCCAATCCGGGACAGGGGATAAGGACACCTTC
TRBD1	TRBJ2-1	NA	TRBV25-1	CASSDLRDRGRNEQFF	TGTGCCAGCAGTGACCTCCGGGACAGGGGGAGAAATGAGCAGTTCTTC
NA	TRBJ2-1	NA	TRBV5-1	CASSLDRGGLPDNEQFF	TGCGCCAGCAGCTTGGATCGGGGTGGGTTACCGGACAATGAGCAGTTCTTC
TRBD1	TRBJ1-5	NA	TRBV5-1	CASSTGTDNQPQHF	TGCGCCAGCAGCACAGGGACAGACAATCAGCCCCAGCATTTT
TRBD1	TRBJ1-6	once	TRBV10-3	CAISGGTETGGTSPLHF	TGTGCCATCAGTGGGGGGACCGAGACAGGGGGGACTTCACCCCTCCACTTT
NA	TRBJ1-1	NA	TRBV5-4	CASSPGPGETGTEAFF	TGTGCCAGCAGCCCGGGCCCGGGGGAAACGGGCACTGAAGCTTTCTTT
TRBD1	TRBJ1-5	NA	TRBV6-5	CASRKDRIPNQPQHF	TGTGCCAGCAGAAAGGACAGGATCCCCAATCAGCCCCAGCATTTT
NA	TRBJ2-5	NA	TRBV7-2	CASSLKGETQYF	TGTGCCAGCAGCCTTAAGGGGGAGACCCAGTACTTC
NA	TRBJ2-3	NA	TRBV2	CATAGGSTDTQYF	TGTGCCACCGCCGGAGGTAGCACAGATACGCAGTATTTT
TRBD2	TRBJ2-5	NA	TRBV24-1	CATSGSGLAEETQYF	TGTGCCACCAGCGGATCGGGGCTAGCGGAAGAGACCCAGTACTTC
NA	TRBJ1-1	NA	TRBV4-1	CASSQVTSYNTEAFF	TGCGCCAGCAGCCAAGTCACATCTTACAACACTGAAGCTTTCTTT
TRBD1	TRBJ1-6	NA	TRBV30	CAWSVRLDRAESPLHF	TGTGCCTGGAGTGTACGGCTTGACAGGGCTGAATCACCCCTCCACTTT
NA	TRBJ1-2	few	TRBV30	CAWSAATAYGYTF	TGTGCCTGGAGTGCCGCGACAGCGTATGGCTACACCTTC
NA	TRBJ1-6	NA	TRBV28	CASSLTGTGSYNSPLHF	TGTGCCAGCAGTTTAACAGGGACGGGCTCCTATAATTCACCCCTCCACTTT
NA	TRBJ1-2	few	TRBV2	CASSDGRNYGYTF	TGTGCCAGCAGTGACGGGAGAAACTATGGCTACACCTTC
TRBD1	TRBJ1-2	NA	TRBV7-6	CASSLRGDRDYGYTF	TGTGCCAGCAGCTTAAGGGGCGACAGGGACTATGGCTACACCTTC
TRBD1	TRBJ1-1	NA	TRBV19	CASSIRTGYRLTEAFF	TGTGCCAGTAGTATCAGGACAGGGTATCGGCTCACTGAAGCTTTCTTT
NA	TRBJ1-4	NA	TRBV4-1	CASSQGQGSEKLFF	TGCGCCAGCAGCCAAGGCCAGGGTAGTGAAAAACTGTTTTTT
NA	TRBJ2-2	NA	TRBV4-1	CASSGGNTGELFF	TGCGCCAGCAGCGGCGGGAACACCGGGGAGCTGTTTTTT
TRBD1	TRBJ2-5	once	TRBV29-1	CSVEDGGRTGQETQYF	TGCAGCGTTGAAGATGGTGGGAGGACAGGGCAAGAGACCCAGTACTTC
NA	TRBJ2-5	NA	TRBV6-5	CASSIGHAQETQYF	TGTGCCAGCAGTATAGGACACGCTCAAGAGACCCAGTACTTC
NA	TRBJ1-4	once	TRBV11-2	CASSPVGGANEKLFF	TGTGCCAGCAGTCCAGTGGGGGGAGCAAATGAAAAACTGTTTTTT
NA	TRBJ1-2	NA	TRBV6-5	CASSPLGGSGYTF	TGTGCCAGCAGTCCACTAGGGGGATCTGGCTACACCTTC
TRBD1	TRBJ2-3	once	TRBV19	CASSISTGGLTDTQYF	TGTGCCAGTAGTATCTCTACAGGGGGCCTAACAGATACGCAGTATTTT
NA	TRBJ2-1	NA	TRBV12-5	CASGLVLSGFGNEQFF	TGTGCTAGTGGTTTGGTACTGTCCGGGTTCGGTAATGAGCAGTTCTTC
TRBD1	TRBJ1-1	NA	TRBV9	CASSHTGGINTEAFF	TGTGCCAGCAGCCACACAGGGGGAATTAACACTGAAGCTTTCTTT